This passage covers 32 T cell receptor beta chains from one sample sequenced in a study of cytomegalovirus exposure and HLA in healthy donors. The PCR ran on 60 Vbeta and 13 Jbeta primers. TCRdb's table, derived via immunoSEQ multiplex PCR, lists solely in-frame clones and lacks some. Of some 200,000 clones in the sample, approximately 79% are singletons; the top ten hold about 1.7%. Sequenced: PBMCs. The receptors shown here come from a man aged 50 to 60 in good health and CMV-seronegative.

The chain has TRBV4-1 and TRBJ2-7; a possible D gene is TRBD1 (5 bases). Germline V gives CDR1 MGHRA, CDR2 YSYEKL. V was trimmed by 2 bases and J by 3 bases, leaving 11 bases between them. There are 14 residues in the CDR3. The CDR3 loop is CASSQKGSYYEQYF. CDR3 in DNA: TGCGCCAGCAGCCAAAAGGGGTCCTACTACGAGCAGTACTTC.

V usage is TRBV27 and J usage is TRBJ2-2, with 9 bases that match TRBD2. This CDR3 has 15 residues. V lost 7 bases and J lost 7; bases outside the gene matches: 10. Germline V CDR1 and CDR2: MNHEY, SMNVEV (reference sequence). This CDR3 is CASNNVAGDVGELFF. The DNA for the CDR3 is TGTGCCAGCAACAACGTAGCGGGAGATGTCGGGGAGCTGTTTTTT.

The chain links TRBV19 to TRBJ1-1, with 8 bases lining up with TRBD1. V shed 6 bases, J shed 9 bases, and the junction held 15 bases outside the gene matches. This CDR3 is 15 amino acids long. CDR1 LNHDA and CDR2 SQIVND come from the germline V gene (reference sequence). CDR3 in amino acids: CASRTRQGPLIQAFF. The CDR3, as DNA: TGTGCCAGTAGGACAAGACAGGGGCCCCTGATCCAAGCTTTCTTT.

This clone showed up just a few times. This rearrangement joins TRBV5-5 to TRBJ1-1; a possible D gene is TRBD1 (5 bases). CDR1 SGHKS and CDR2 YYEKEE come from the germline V gene (reference sequence). Between the trimmed V and J ends, which lost 2 bases and 1 base, there was a span of 9 bases. The CDR3 contains 14 residues. As DNA, the CDR3 is TGTGCCAGCAGCTTCTCACAGGAGAACACTGAAGCTTTCTTT. Translation: CASSFSQENTEAFF.

DNA for the CDR3: TGTGCCAGCAGCTTAGTGTCCGGACAGGGTAACAATGAGCAGTTCTTC. Translated, it gives CASSLVSGQGNNEQFF. J is TRBJ2-1 and V is TRBV11-2, with 8 nucleotides matching TRBD1. Trimming took 1 base from V and 5 from J; bases not matched to a gene: 7. Germline V gene sequence: CDR1 SGHAT, CDR2 FQNNGV. This CDR3 region has 16 residues.

This chain connects TRBV10-3 to TRBJ2-7; 9 bases are a match to TRBD2. Germline-derived CDR1 and CDR2 are ENHRY and SYGVKD. The V and J ends lost 10 bases and 3 bases, in that order; junction bases with no gene match: 7. This CDR3 has 13 residues. The CDR3: CATLAGVGYEQYF. Here the CDR3 DNA reads TGTGCCACCTTAGCGGGAGTGGGCTACGAGCAGTACTTC.

V and J are TRBV27 and TRBJ1-6; tentative D call: TRBD1 (5 bases). This CDR3 region has 20 residues. The V and J ends lost 0 bases and 0 bases respectively, with 18 bases between them. Per germline, CDR1 MNHEY and CDR2 SMNVEV (reference sequence). Here the CDR3 reads CASSLSGGGEVSSYNSPLHF. As DNA, the CDR3 is TGTGCCAGCAGTTTATCGGGAGGAGGGGAGGTCAGCTCCTATAATTCACCCCTCCACTTT.

The CDR3 sequence: CASSYGQGGNIQYF. The CDR3 DNA reads as TGTGCCAGCAGTTACGGACAGGGAGGAAACATTCAGTACTTC. V gene TRBV6-5 combines with J gene TRBJ2-4; 8 positions agree with TRBD1. Germline V lookup: CDR1 MNHEY, CDR2 SVGAGI. Trimming cost V 2 bases and J 6 bases; bases outside gene matches: 3. The CDR3 covers 14 residues.

The chain joins TRBV5-1 to TRBJ2-6; a possible D gene is TRBD2 (5 bases). V shed 4 bases and J shed 0 bases, with 11 bases lying between them. Germline values: CDR1 SGHRS, CDR2 YFSETQ. There are 16 residues in the CDR3. The CDR3 region has the DNA TGCGCCAGCAGCGCGGACGCGGGCTCTGGGGCCAACGTCCTGACTTTC. It yields the protein CASSADAGSGANVLTF.

In this sample, this clone turned up a few times. The chain couples TRBV27 to TRBJ2-2; 12 bases agree with TRBD2. Germline V lookup: CDR1 MNHEY, CDR2 SMNVEV (reference sequence). The CDR3 consists of 15 residues. The junction had 2 bases not matched to a gene; V was cut back by 4 bases and J by 5 bases. The CDR3, as DNA: TGTGCCAGCAGTTACGGGACTAGCGGGACCGGGGAGCTGTTTTTT. Translating it yields CASSYGTSGTGELFF.

Notes on this clone: An end of the junction does not agree with germline; a read error may underlie this. This sequence joins TRBV7-7 and TRBJ1-5; D call uncertain. The germline V gene encodes CDR1 SSHAT and CDR2 FNYEAQ (reference sequence). The length of the CDR3 is 18 residues. CDR3 sequence reads: CASSLSCFSSYSNQPQHF. For the CDR3, the DNA is TGTGCTAGCAGCTTGTCGTGTTTCTCTTCGTATAGCAATCAGCCCCAGCATTTT.

The chain couples TRBV10-3 to TRBJ2-3, with D perhaps TRBD1 (5 bases). Trimming shortened V by 6 bases and J by 0 bases, and 10 bases separated the two germline ends. Per the germline V gene, CDR1 is ENHRY and CDR2 is SYGVKD. The CDR3 is made up of 14 amino acids. This chain's CDR3 is CAIRAGISTDTQYF. CDR3 DNA sequence: TGTGCCATCAGGGCAGGGATTAGCACAGATACGCAGTATTTT.

The chain links TRBV10-3 to TRBJ2-1; D might be TRBD1 (6 bases). Per the germline V gene, CDR1 is ENHRY and CDR2 is SYGVKD. V was trimmed by 4 bases and J by 5 bases, leaving 15 bases between them. The CDR3 spans 15 residues. The CDR3 nucleotides are TGTGCCATCAGTGTTCGAGGGGGAACGGACAATGAGCAGTTCTTC. This gives the protein CAISVRGGTDNEQFF.

The chain links TRBV5-4 to TRBJ2-1; TRBD2 aligns across 7 bases. CDR3 length: 16 residues. Germline values: CDR1 SGHNT, CDR2 YYREEE (reference sequence). The J segment lost 4 bases and the V segment lost 4 bases, leaving 11 bases of the junction unmatched. CDR3 in amino acids: CASSPDGGRAYNEQFF. CDR3 DNA sequence: TGTGCCAGCAGCCCCGATGGGGGGAGGGCTTACAATGAGCAGTTCTTC.

This rearrangement joins TRBV28 to TRBJ2-7; weak D call: TRBD1 (6 bases). Trimming pared 5 bases from V and 2 bases from J, leaving 13 bases between. From germline, CDR1 is MDHEN and CDR2 SYDVKM. This CDR3 has 14 residues. The CDR3 reads CASSLYRVPYEQYF. The CDR3 DNA sequence: TGTGCCAGCAGTCTCTACAGGGTCCCCTACGAGCAGTACTTC.

The chain combines TRBV27 with TRBJ2-2; 9 bases match TRBD1. The CDR3 loop spans 14 amino acids. Unmatched junction bases numbered 3, after V lost 7 bases and J lost 3 bases. Germline V gives CDR1 MNHEY, CDR2 SMNVEV (reference sequence). The CDR3 sequence: CASKGQGHTGELFF. CDR3 sequence (DNA): TGTGCCAGCAAGGGACAGGGTCACACCGGGGAGCTGTTTTTT.

The chain recombines TRBV28 with TRBJ2-7; the match to TRBD1 covers 8 bases. The germline CDR1 and CDR2 sequences are MDHEN and SYDVKM. Unmatched junction bases numbered 16, after V lost 5 bases and J lost 4 bases. The CDR3 consists of 17 residues. CDR3 DNA sequence: TGTGCCAGCAGTGCACCCTGGGGCGGGACAGGACGGTACGAGCAGTACTTC. This translates into CASSAPWGGTGRYEQYF.

This chain links TRBV13 with TRBJ1-5; 8 nucleotides match TRBD1. V dropped 1 base and J dropped 7; count of bases not matched to a gene: 9. CDR3 size: 16 residues. CDR1 and CDR2 (germline): PRHDT, FYEKMQ (reference sequence). The CDR3 nucleotides are TGTGCCAGCAGCTTAGAAAACGGACAGGGAGGACAGCCCCAGCATTTT. As protein: CASSLENGQGGQPQHF.

The V gene is TRBV28, the J gene TRBJ1-2; 10 nucleotides agree with TRBD1. CDR1 MDHEN and CDR2 SYDVKM come from the germline V gene. The CDR3 is 17 amino acids. With 5 bases clipped from V and 3 bases from J, the junction kept 12 bases outside the gene matches. DNA for the CDR3: TGTGCCAGCAGTACACCCAGGACAGGGGGAGAACACTATGGCTACACCTTC. It codes for CASSTPRTGGEHYGYTF.

This clone turned up a few times. Here the CDR3 reads CASSVLEKLFF. For the CDR3, the DNA is TGTGCCAGCAGTGTACTTGAAAAACTGTTTTTT. This chain joins TRBV28 and TRBJ1-4; D uncertain. Germline V gives CDR1 MDHEN, CDR2 SYDVKM. The V end lost 5 bases, the J end lost 7 bases, and 5 bases lay between the germline ends. CDR3 length: 11 amino acids.

CDR3 bases: TGTGCCAGCGGGCCTCTAGGGACAGCTCAAGAGACCCAGTACTTC. It specifies CASGPLGTAQETQYF. The genes are TRBV2 and TRBJ2-5; the match to TRBD1 covers 7 bases. CDR3 length: 15 amino acids. The germline V gene has CDR1 SNHLY and CDR2 FYNNEI. J lost 2 bases, V lost 8 bases, and 11 bases had no gene match.

This clone has just a few counts. The V gene is TRBV7-8, the J gene TRBJ1-2; perhaps TRBD1 as D (5 bases). Germline V gene sequence: CDR1 SGHVS, CDR2 FQNEAQ. The CDR3 sequence is 14 residues long. Trimming took 5 bases from V and 3 from J, leaving 13 bases between them. The CDR3 loop is CASSPGQGHYGYTF. As DNA, the CDR3 is TGTGCCAGCAGCCCCGGGCAGGGCCACTATGGCTACACCTTC. The variable domain in full, with the rest retrieved from reference TRBV7-8 and TRBJ1-2, is GAGVSQSPRYKVAKRGQDVALRCDPISGHVSLFWYQQALGQGPEFLTYFQNEAQLDKSGLPSDRFFAERPEGSVSTLKIQRTQQEDSAVYLCASSPGQGHYGYTFGSGTRLTVV.

This clone has only a few counts. The CDR3 is CASSYDRAQPQHF. CDR3 DNA: TGTGCCAGCAGTTACGACAGGGCCCAGCCCCAGCATTTT. V gene TRBV6-5 combines with J gene TRBJ1-5; 7 positions match TRBD1. The germline V gene encodes CDR1 MNHEY and CDR2 SVGAGI. The CDR3 runs 13 residues. Trimming took 2 bases from V and 7 from J; bases not matched to a gene: 2.

V gene TRBV11-2 combines with J gene TRBJ2-3; weak D call: TRBD1 (6 bases). Looked up from germline, CDR1 is SGHAT and CDR2 is FQNNGV. There are 15 residues in the CDR3. Trimming took 1 base from V and 1 from J, leaving 9 bases between them. CDR3 bases: TGTGCCAGCAGCTTAGCCCACAGGGGCACAGATACGCAGTATTTT. Translation: CASSLAHRGTDTQYF.

This clone was counted a single time. An end of the junction does not agree with germline; a read error may underlie this. The chain joins TRBV6-1 to TRBJ2-2, with TRBD2 identical over 7 bases. This CDR3 spans 15 amino acids. Germline V gives CDR1 MNHNS, CDR2 SASEGT. CDR3 in amino acids: CACRVGGLNTGELFF. DNA for the CDR3: TGTGCCTGCAGGGTGGGAGGGCTGAACACCGGGGAGCTGTTTTTT.

This chain uses TRBV11-2 with TRBJ2-3; D perhaps matches TRBD1 (6 bases). The CDR3 is 15 amino acids. V was trimmed by 4 bases and J by 2 bases, leaving 13 bases between them. Germline assignment: CDR1 SGHAT and CDR2 FQNNGV. The CDR3 bases are TGTGCCAGCAGCTCTACGGGACACCCCACAGATACGCAGTATTTT. This gives the protein CASSSTGHPTDTQYF.

In nucleotides, the CDR3 is TGTGCCAGCAGCGCCCGAACCGGGATCAACACTGAAGCTTTCTTT. Its translation: CASSARTGINTEAFF. The rearrangement uses TRBV9 and TRBJ1-1; D gene ambiguous. Germline V gene lookup returns CDR1 SGDLS and CDR2 YYNGEE. CDR3 length equals 15 residues. The ends were cut back, 3 bases at V and 2 bases at J, with 14 bases in the middle.

V gene TRBV7-9 combines with J gene TRBJ2-5; unclear D gene. The ends were cut back, 5 bases at V and 2 bases at J, with 15 bases in the middle. This CDR3 region has 15 residues. The V gene's germline CDR1 is SEHNR and CDR2 FQNEAQ (reference sequence). CDR3 bases: TGTGCCAGCAGCCCTCCACCCCCTCAGCAAGAGACCCAGTACTTC. Protein product: CASSPPPPQQETQYF.

The CDR3 loop is CASSLQGGDNEQYF. CDR3 DNA sequence: TGTGCCAGCAGTCTCCAGGGAGGTGACAACGAGCAGTACTTC. The genes are TRBV28 and TRBJ2-7; perhaps TRBD2 as D (6 bases). Germline V gives CDR1 MDHEN, CDR2 SYDVKM. The CDR3 length is 14 residues. Trimming took 5 bases from V and 5 from J, leaving 16 bases between them.

The chain recombines TRBV7-9 with TRBJ2-1, with D unclear. CDR1 and CDR2 (germline): SEHNR, FQNEAQ (reference sequence). This CDR3 is built from 15 residues. V was pared by 5 bases and J by 3 bases, with 14 bases between. The CDR3 DNA is TGTGCCAGCAGCCCTAGAGAGCGTATCTACAATGAGCAGTTCTTC. It codes for CASSPRERIYNEQFF.

The chain has TRBV7-3 and TRBJ1-1; TRBD1 is a possible D gene (6 bases). CDR3 length: 15 residues. CDR1 and CDR2 from the germline V gene are SGHTA and FQGTGA. V was pared by 5 bases and J by 2 bases, with 15 bases between. The CDR3 here is CASSPPGTLNTEAFF. In DNA, the CDR3 is TGTGCCAGCAGCCCCCCCGGGACACTAAACACTGAAGCTTTCTTT.

The chain employs TRBV6-1 and TRBJ1-5, with 8 bases identical to TRBD1. From germline, CDR1 is MNHNS and CDR2 SASEGT. The CDR3 is made up of 15 amino acids. J lost 1 base, V lost 8 bases, and 7 bases had no gene match. CDR3 sequence (DNA): TGTGCCAGCCTTGGACAGGGAGGGAGCAATCAGCCCCAGCATTTT. It encodes CASLGQGGSNQPQHF.